One and the same sample provided the 21 T cell receptor beta chains below, sequenced in a study of blood T cell repertoires in COVID-19. The data were produced by immunoSEQ multiplex PCR, yet TCRdb's version contains in-frame clones alone and is incomplete. The sample shows approximately 290,000 clones, over 75% of them seen only once. The sequenced material came from peripheral blood. The receptors originated from a human donor with COVID-19, enrolled during active disease. The donor label of this sample is uncertain.

The chain has TRBV10-1 and TRBJ2-2; 9 nucleotides line up with TRBD1. With 5 bases clipped from V and 3 bases from J, the junction kept 22 bases outside the gene matches. This CDR3 comprises 21 residues. Germline values: CDR1 WNHNN, CDR2 SYGVQD (reference sequence). The CDR3 nucleotides read TGCGCCAGCAGTCCCCTCTGGGGACAGGGTTTCTCGTTCCCCCACACCGGGGAGCTGTTTTTT. This encodes CASSPLWGQGFSFPHTGELFF.

The J gene is TRBJ1-5, the V gene TRBV15, with D possibly matching TRBD1 (6 bases). The CDR3 covers 15 residues. Trimming pared 3 bases from V and 0 bases from J, leaving 9 bases between. Looked up from germline, CDR1 is LNHNV and CDR2 is YYDKDF (reference sequence). The CDR3 sequence: CATSSEQGSNQPQHF. For the CDR3, the DNA is TGTGCCACCAGCAGTGAACAGGGTAGCAATCAGCCCCAGCATTTT.

The rearrangement joins TRBV27 to TRBJ2-7, with a weak D call TRBD2 (7 bases). V lost 5 bases and J 9 bases, leaving 17 bases between the germline ends. CDR1 is MNHEY, CDR2 SMNVEV, per germline (reference sequence). This CDR3 has 13 residues. CDR3 DNA sequence: TGTGCCAGCAGTGGGGGGGCAGGTCAAAGGCAGTACTTC. It translates to CASSGGAGQRQYF.

The chain joins TRBV6-5 to TRBJ1-2, with D maybe TRBD1 (6 bases). In germline, CDR1 is MNHEY, CDR2 SVGAGI. Trimming left V 6 bases short and J 8 bases short, with 19 bases between. This CDR3 has 14 amino acids. The CDR3 is CASSYLQGRMGYTF. The CDR3, as DNA: TGTGCCAGCAGCTACCTGCAGGGGCGGATGGGCTACACCTTC.

The chain combines TRBV2 with TRBJ2-7; TRBD1 aligns across 7 bases. The V and J ends lost 8 bases and 4 bases, in that order; junction bases with no gene match: 8. This CDR3 contains 13 residues. Per germline, CDR1 SNHLY and CDR2 FYNNEI. CDR3 DNA: TGTGCCAGCGGTACAGGGGTTTTTTACGAGCAGTACTTC. Translated, it gives CASGTGVFYEQYF.

This clone appeared once. The chain combines TRBV28 with TRBJ2-1; the D gene is possibly TRBD2 (6 bases). V was cut by 6 bases and J by 0 bases, with 9 bases left in between. The germline gives CDR1 MDHEN, CDR2 SYDVKM. This CDR3 region has 14 residues. The CDR3 here is CASSGSPSYNEQFF. CDR3 DNA sequence: TGTGCCAGCAGCGGGAGCCCCTCCTACAATGAGCAGTTCTTC.

This rearrangement joins TRBV15 to TRBJ1-2; no clear D gene. Germline V lookup: CDR1 LNHNV, CDR2 YYDKDF (reference sequence). Trimming pared 3 bases from V and 7 bases from J, leaving 9 bases between. This CDR3 spans 12 amino acids. CDR3 DNA sequence: TGTGCCACCAGCAGGAACAACCTTGGCTACACCTTC. It translates to CATSRNNLGYTF.

In this sample, this clone turned up once. The V gene is TRBV6-5, the J gene TRBJ1-4; the D gene is possibly TRBD1 (6 bases). V lost 5 bases, J lost 8 bases, and 15 bases lay in between. CDR3 length: 14 amino acids. Germline values: CDR1 MNHEY, CDR2 SVGAGI. This CDR3 is CASSNRVEEEKLFF. The CDR3, as DNA: TGTGCCAGCAGTAACAGGGTAGAGGAAGAAAAACTGTTTTTT.

The chain employs TRBV4-1 and TRBJ1-2, with TRBD1 matching over 8 bases. With 4 bases clipped from V and 3 bases from J, the junction kept 7 bases outside the gene matches. CDR3 length: 15 residues. The germline V gene has CDR1 MGHRA and CDR2 YSYEKL. This CDR3 is CASSLGQGVDYGYTF. The CDR3 coding sequence is TGCGCCAGCAGCCTAGGACAGGGAGTGGACTATGGCTACACCTTC.

This rearrangement joins TRBV27 to TRBJ1-1; TRBD1 is a possible D gene (5 bases). CDR3 length: 15 amino acids. The germline gives CDR1 MNHEY, CDR2 SMNVEV (reference sequence). With 6 bases removed from V and 2 bases from J, the gap between germline ends came to 16 bases. As DNA, the CDR3 is TGTGCCAGCAGACGTTCCACAGGATTTAACACTGAAGCTTTCTTT. Amino acids: CASRRSTGFNTEAFF.

The rearrangement links TRBV6-5 to TRBJ1-4; possibly TRBD1 for D (6 bases). The CDR3 spans 14 residues. V was trimmed by 6 bases and J by 0 bases, leaving 8 bases between them. The germline V gene encodes CDR1 MNHEY and CDR2 SVGAGI. CDR3 loop: CASSHRATNEKLFF. The DNA for the CDR3 is TGTGCCAGCAGCCACAGGGCAACTAATGAAAAACTGTTTTTT.

This clone has only one observation. The chain links TRBV15 to TRBJ2-7; 7 bases match TRBD1. Trimming removed 0 bases from V and 1 base from J; junction bases left unmatched: 3. Germline V gene lookup returns CDR1 LNHNV and CDR2 YYDKDF (reference sequence). The length of the CDR3 is 15 residues. Written as DNA, the CDR3 is TGTGCCACCAGCAGAGATTCAGGGGGATCCTACGAGCAGTACTTC. It yields the protein CATSRDSGGSYEQYF.

This chain connects TRBV28 to TRBJ1-2; TRBD1 matches 7 bases. This CDR3 is 13 amino acids long. Germline V CDR1 and CDR2: MDHEN, SYDVKM. V was clipped by 6 bases and J by 7 bases; unmatched bases: 8. This CDR3 is CASRADRDVGYTF. The CDR3 bases are TGTGCCAGCAGAGCAGACAGGGATGTTGGCTACACCTTC.

The chain carries TRBV4-3 and TRBJ2-6; 7 bases are a match to TRBD1. Looked up from germline, CDR1 is LGHNA and CDR2 is YSLEER. The CDR3 runs to 16 residues. The junction had 4 bases not matched to a gene; V was cut back by 1 base and J by 4 bases. DNA for the CDR3: TGCGCCAGCAGCCAAGGAAGGGGGCTCGGGGCCAACGTCCTGACTTTC. Protein: CASSQGRGLGANVLTF.

The chain recombines TRBV6-6 with TRBJ1-5, with a weak D call TRBD1 (5 bases). This CDR3 contains 16 residues. The V gene lost 8 bases and the J gene lost 2 bases, with 19 bases spanning the gap. From germline, CDR1 is MNHNY and CDR2 SVGAGI (reference sequence). For the CDR3, the DNA is TGTGCCAGCCCTGTTACAGGTCCGAACGGCAATCAGCCCCAGCATTTT. Encoded protein: CASPVTGPNGNQPQHF.

This clone was detected only once. This sequence joins TRBV19 and TRBJ2-6, with D possibly being TRBD1 (6 bases). The CDR3 is made up of 15 amino acids. Trimming took off 4 bases at V and 1 base at J, with 8 bases between the two ends. The germline V gene has CDR1 LNHDA and CDR2 SQIVND (reference sequence). Written as DNA, the CDR3 is TGTGCCAGTAGTACGACAGGTTCTGGGGCCAACGTCCTGACTTTC. As protein: CASSTTGSGANVLTF.

This chain uses TRBV19 with TRBJ2-5; the D is unclear. The V gene lost 4 bases and the J gene lost 5 bases, with 11 bases spanning the gap. The germline CDR1 and CDR2 sequences are LNHDA and SQIVND (reference sequence). The CDR3 totals 13 residues. The CDR3 DNA sequence: TGTGCCAGTAGTAGTGGGCCCGTCGAGACCCAGTACTTC. Its translation is CASSSGPVETQYF.

The rearrangement links TRBV24-1 to TRBJ2-7; D possibly corresponds to TRBD1 (6 bases). V was clipped by 3 bases and J by 2 bases, with 13 bases between them. CDR3 length: 15 amino acids. Germline V gene lookup returns CDR1 KGHDR and CDR2 SFDVKD. The CDR3 is CATSDPGTPTYEQYF. The CDR3 region has the DNA TGTGCCACCAGTGATCCGGGGACACCAACCTACGAGCAGTACTTC.

The V and J genes are TRBV5-4 and TRBJ2-2; 11 bases are a match to TRBD2. The germline gives CDR1 SGHNT, CDR2 YYREEE (reference sequence). The CDR3 totals 18 residues. The ends lost 4 bases at V and 2 bases at J; junction bases unmatched: 10. The CDR3 loop is CASSKIPGLADNTGELFF. CDR3 bases: TGTGCCAGCAGCAAGATTCCGGGACTAGCGGATAACACCGGGGAGCTGTTTTTT.

A few counts support this clone. The chain joins TRBV9 to TRBJ2-2; D is undetermined. The CDR3 has 15 residues. Trimming shortened V by 3 bases and J by 3 bases, and 12 bases separated the two germline ends. Germline V gives CDR1 SGDLS, CDR2 YYNGEE. CDR3 sequence reads: CASSATDYHTGELFF. The CDR3 nucleotides read TGTGCCAGCAGCGCTACCGATTATCACACCGGGGAGCTGTTTTTT.

The V and J genes are TRBV2 and TRBJ2-2; perhaps TRBD2 as D (6 bases). V was cut by 7 bases and J by 8 bases, with 14 bases left in between. Looked up from germline, CDR1 is SNHLY and CDR2 is FYNNEI. The CDR3 length is 13 residues. The CDR3 region is CASTPFGGGELFF. Written as DNA, the CDR3 is TGTGCCAGCACCCCTTTCGGGGGTGGGGAGCTGTTTTTT.